The next 17 T cell receptor beta chains were all read from a single sample in a study of T cells in Graves' hyperthyroidism and ophthalmopathy. The source material, RNA transcripts, was used to amplify TCR beta CDR3 regions. Researchers ran a first-round RT-PCR on the TCR CDR3 using the HTBI primer set. TCRdb reanalysed the multiplex PCR reads using MiXCR and keeps one entry per CDR3 protein. The data show about 480,000 distinct CDR3 sequences, roughly 14% seen once. The sequencing sample was made of blood. The origin of the receptors is a woman between 18 and 29 years old with Graves' hyperthyroidism.

The sample holds many counts of this clonotype. The chain joins TRBV12-5 to TRBJ1-5, with 9 bases lining up with TRBD1. Germline V lookup: CDR1 LGHNT, CDR2 FRNRAP. The ends lost 0 bases at V and 5 bases at J; junction bases unmatched: 2. The CDR3 contains 15 residues. In DNA form, the CDR3 reads TGTGCTAGTGGTTTGGTTCGACAGGGGGATCAGCCCCAGCATTTT. This translates into CASGLVRQGDQPQHF.

This clonotype was observed at least ten times. V gene TRBV28 combines with J gene TRBJ1-3, with D maybe TRBD1 (5 bases). Germline-derived CDR1 and CDR2 are MDHEN and SYDVKM. V was trimmed by 2 bases and J by 3 bases, leaving 14 bases between them. This CDR3 comprises 16 residues. The CDR3 DNA follows: TGTGCCAGCAGTTTAAGTATCGGGGGGTATGGAAACACCATATATTTT. It yields the protein CASSLSIGGYGNTIYF.

This clonotype appeared a few times. J is TRBJ2-1 and V is TRBV6-1; TRBD2 matches 14 bases. The ends lost 8 bases at V and 5 bases at J; junction bases unmatched: 2. This CDR3 has 14 residues. Per germline, CDR1 MNHNS and CDR2 SASEGT. DNA for the CDR3: TGTGCCAGCGGGGGACTAGCGGGGGACAATGAGCAGTTCTTC. Amino acid sequence: CASGGLAGDNEQFF.

The genes are TRBV6-1 and TRBJ1-2; D is uncertain. The ends were cut back, 5 bases at V and 3 bases at J, with 16 bases in the middle. CDR1 is MNHNS and CDR2 is SASEGT in the germline V gene. The CDR3 consists of 15 residues. CDR3 sequence reads: CASSSTVRQYYGYTF. In DNA form, the CDR3 reads TGTGCCAGCAGTTCAACCGTCAGGCAATACTATGGCTACACCTTC.

This clonotype has at least ten counts. The CDR3 region is CASNSGQGGYGYTF. DNA of the CDR3: TGTGCCAGCAATTCAGGACAGGGAGGATATGGCTACACCTTC. This chain links TRBV12-3 or TRBV12-4 with TRBJ1-2, with TRBD1 identical over 8 bases. CDR3 length: 14 residues. The V and J ends lost 7 bases and 5 bases, in that order; junction bases with no gene match: 9.

At least ten counts were recorded for this clonotype. The chain employs TRBV7-9 and TRBJ2-2; 7 positions agree with TRBD1. The germline CDR1 and CDR2 sequences are SEHNR and FQNEAQ (reference sequence). The CDR3 covers 16 residues. V shed 2 bases and J 5 bases; nucleotides not matched to a gene: 8. Written as DNA, the CDR3 is TGTGCCAGCAGCTTATTCGAGCAGGGGGTGACCGGGGAGCTGTTTTTT. Translation: CASSLFEQGVTGELFF.

This clonotype occurred many times. This rearrangement joins TRBV12-3 or TRBV12-4 to TRBJ2-1; 8 bases fit TRBD2. The J segment lost 4 bases and the V segment lost 2 bases, leaving 4 bases of the junction unmatched. The CDR3 extends over 15 amino acids. The CDR3 reads CASSLSGSIYNEQFF. CDR3 DNA: TGTGCCAGCAGTTTAAGCGGGAGCATATACAATGAGCAGTTCTTC.

The gene calls are TRBV6-1 and TRBJ1-3, with a tentative D call TRBD1 (5 bases). The CDR3 runs to 15 residues. CDR1 and CDR2 (germline): MNHNS, SASEGT. V dropped 6 bases and J dropped 4 bases, with 16 bases sitting between them. The CDR3 loop reads CASSPQGLEGNTIYF. The CDR3 region has the DNA TGTGCCAGCAGCCCGCAGGGTTTGGAAGGAAACACCATATATTTT.

The chain's CDR3 is CASSAGTSGREPTDTQYF. The CDR3 nucleotides are TGTGCCAGCAGTGCAGGGACTAGCGGGAGGGAACCGACAGATACGCAGTATTTT. The chain carries TRBV28 and TRBJ2-3, with TRBD2 matching 16 bases. V dropped 5 bases and J dropped 3; count of bases not matched to a gene: 8. CDR1 MDHEN and CDR2 SYDVKM come from the germline V gene. This CDR3 is 18 amino acids long.

The chain combines TRBV10-1 with TRBJ2-1, with 9 bases aligning to TRBD2. The CDR3 consists of 15 residues. Trimming at V came to 0 bases and at J to 11 bases, leaving 8 bases not matched to a gene. The V gene's germline CDR1 is WNHNN and CDR2 SYGVQD (reference sequence). The CDR3 DNA sequence: TGCGCCAGCAGTGAGTCAGGTTTGCTAGCGGGAAAGCAGTTCTTC. This encodes CASSESGLLAGKQFF.

This clonotype showed up just a few times. Lacking the conserved final phenylalanine or tryptophan, this CDR3 likely reflects a read error. The chain is built from TRBV25-1 and TRBJ1-1; 9 nucleotides align to TRBD1. V was clipped by 2 bases and J by 3 bases; unmatched bases: 4. The V gene's germline CDR1 is MGHDK and CDR2 SYGVNS. The CDR3 length is 15 residues. The CDR3 DNA reads TGTGCCAGCAGTGAAGACAGGGGGATGGACACTGAAGCTTTCCTT. This encodes CASSEDRGMDTEAFL.

This clonotype was found many times. The chain carries TRBV11-2 and TRBJ1-1, with unresolved D. There are 15 residues in the CDR3. The germline V gene has CDR1 SGHAT and CDR2 FQNNGV. V lost 5 bases, J lost 7 bases, and 20 bases lay in between. Here the CDR3 reads CASSPIQLRAVEAFF. The CDR3, as DNA: TGTGCCAGCAGCCCCATCCAATTGCGGGCCGTTGAAGCTTTCTTT.

Ten or more counts support this clonotype. V and J are TRBV6-1 and TRBJ2-1; the match to TRBD2 covers 10 bases. V was pared by 5 bases and J by 3 bases, with 16 bases of the junction left unmatched. Germline CDR1 MNHNS, CDR2 SASEGT. There are 19 residues in the CDR3. In nucleotides, the CDR3 is TGTGCCAGCAGTTACGTCGCTAGCGGGAGTACGGTGTACTACAATGAGCAGTTCTTC. Its protein product is CASSYVASGSTVYYNEQFF.

The genes are TRBV20-1 and TRBJ1-2; perhaps TRBD1 as D (5 bases). The CDR3 has 13 amino acids. The germline CDR1 and CDR2 sequences are DFQATT and SNEGSKA (reference sequence). Trimming shortened V by 4 bases and J by 1 base, and 10 bases separated the two germline ends. The CDR3 reads CSAIQGSNYGYTF. Written as DNA, the CDR3 is TGCAGTGCTATCCAGGGAAGTAACTATGGCTACACCTTC.

By proportion, this clonotype is medium-sized. This rearrangement joins TRBV6-1 to TRBJ2-7, with D perhaps matching TRBD1 or TRBD2 (5 bases each). Germline values: CDR1 MNHNS, CDR2 SASEGT. The CDR3 is 12 amino acids. CDR3 DNA sequence: TGCACAACGAGGGGCACGTCCTACGAGCAGTACGTC. Encoded protein: CTTRGTSYEQYV.

This clonotype was recorded a few times. V usage is TRBV4-1 and J usage is TRBJ2-2; the D gene is possibly TRBD2 (6 bases). Germline CDR1 MGHRA, CDR2 YSYEKL. CDR3 length: 18 residues. V was trimmed by 0 bases and J by 4 bases, leaving 18 bases between them. The CDR3 loop reads CASSQDLFGLAFTGELFF. CDR3 nucleotides: TGCGCCAGCAGCCAAGATCTGTTTGGTCTAGCGTTCACCGGGGAGCTGTTTTTT.

The V and J genes are TRBV10-3 and TRBJ2-1; D uncertain. This CDR3 spans 11 amino acids. The V gene lost 4 bases and the J gene lost 6 bases, with 4 bases spanning the gap. Germline lookup yields CDR1 ENHRY and CDR2 SYGVKD. This CDR3 is CAISGSNEQFF. The CDR3 DNA is TGTGCCATCAGTGGATCCAATGAGCAGTTCTTC.